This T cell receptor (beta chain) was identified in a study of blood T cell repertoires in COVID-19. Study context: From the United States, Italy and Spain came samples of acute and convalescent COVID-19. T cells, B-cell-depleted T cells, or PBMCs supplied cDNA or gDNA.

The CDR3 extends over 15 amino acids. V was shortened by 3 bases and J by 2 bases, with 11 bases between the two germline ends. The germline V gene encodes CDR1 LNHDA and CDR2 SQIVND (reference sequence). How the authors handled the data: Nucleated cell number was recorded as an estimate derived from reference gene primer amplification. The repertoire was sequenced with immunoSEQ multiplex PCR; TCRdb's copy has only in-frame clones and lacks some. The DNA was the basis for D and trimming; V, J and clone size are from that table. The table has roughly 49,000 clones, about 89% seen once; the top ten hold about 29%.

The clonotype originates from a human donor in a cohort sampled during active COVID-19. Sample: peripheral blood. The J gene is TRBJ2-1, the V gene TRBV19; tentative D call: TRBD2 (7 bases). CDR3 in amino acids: CASSMGAGAYNEQFF. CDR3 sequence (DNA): TGTGCCAGTAGTATGGGGGCGGGAGCCTACAATGAGCAGTTCTTC.